These 14 T cell receptor beta chains came from one sample sequenced in a study of OX40 agonist ivuxolimab in advanced cancers. Assay used: immunoSEQ multiplex PCR; TCRdb lists only in-frame clones, some missing. In the table there are 99,000 or so clones, 84% of which are singletons. The input for sequencing was CD4+ or CD8+ T cells sorted from blood, taken in a trial of the OX40 agonist ivuxolimab. These TCRs come from an adult with an advanced solid tumor such as melanoma, head and neck, liver or kidney cancer.

This chain links TRBV7-9 with TRBJ1-1, with D tentatively TRBD1 (5 bases). In germline, CDR1 is SEHNR, CDR2 FQNEAQ (reference sequence). The CDR3 totals 14 residues. The ends were cut back, 5 bases at V and 1 base at J, with 11 bases in the middle. CDR3 residues: CASSPHQGNTEAFF. For the CDR3, the DNA is TGTGCCAGCAGCCCGCACCAGGGGAACACTGAAGCTTTCTTT. Full variable domain (remainder filled in from reference TRBV7-9 and TRBJ1-1): DTGVSQNPRHKITKRGQNVTFRCDPISEHNRLYWYRQTLGQGPEFLTYFQNEAQLEKSRLLSDRFSAERPKGSFSTLEIQRTEQGDSAMYLCASSPHQGNTEAFFGQGTRLTVV.

The rearrangement links TRBV27 to TRBJ2-3, with D possibly being TRBD1 (8 bases). Germline CDR1 and CDR2: MNHEY and SMNVEV (reference sequence). The ends were cut back, 11 bases at V and 1 base at J, with 16 bases in the middle. The CDR3 runs to 14 residues. The CDR3 region is CAVNRGGGTDTQYF. The CDR3 DNA is TGTGCCGTCAACAGGGGGGGTGGCACAGATACGCAGTATTTT.

This clone has just one count. This chain joins TRBV19 and TRBJ1-1; D is uncertain. Trimming left V 2 bases short and J 1 base short, with 8 bases between. Germline V gives CDR1 LNHDA, CDR2 SQIVND (reference sequence). The CDR3 has 14 amino acids. The CDR3 is CASSIQLRNTEAFF. The CDR3 nucleotides read TGTGCCAGTAGTATACAACTCAGGAACACTGAAGCTTTCTTT. Full variable domain (missing parts from reference TRBV19 and TRBJ1-1): DGGITQSPKYLFRKEGQNVTLSCEQNLNHDAMYWYRQDPGQGLRLIYYSQIVNDFQKGDIAEGYSVSREKKESFPLTVTSAQKNPTAFYLCASSIQLRNTEAFFGQGTRLTVV.

The chain couples TRBV5-1 to TRBJ2-3; D is unclear. Germline V gene data show CDR1 as SGHRS and CDR2 as YFSETQ. Trimming removed 0 bases at V and 2 bases at J, with 7 bases between. The CDR3 is 14 residues long. The CDR3 sequence is CASSLGDFTDTQYF. In DNA form, the CDR3 reads TGCGCCAGCAGCTTGGGGGATTTCACAGATACGCAGTATTTT. The full variable domain, in which reference TRBV5-1 and TRBJ2-3 provide the parts outside the CDR3, is KAGVTQTPRYLIKTRGQQVTLSCSPISGHRSVSWYQQTPGQGLQFLFEYFSETQRNKGNFPGRFSGRQFSNSRSEMNVSTLELGDSALYLCASSLGDFTDTQYFGPGTRLTVL.

The genes are TRBV7-2 and TRBJ2-7, with 10 bases fitting TRBD2. V shed 5 bases, J shed 3 bases, and the junction held 7 bases outside the gene matches. This CDR3 contains 15 residues. Germline V gives CDR1 SGHTA, CDR2 FQGNSA. In DNA form, the CDR3 reads TGTGCCAGCAGCCCCGTTAGCGGGGGGAACTACGAGCAGTACTTC. This codes for CASSPVSGGNYEQYF.

Here the CDR3 reads CASSSNPQLGTEAFF. DNA of the CDR3: TGTGCCAGCAGTTCAAACCCACAACTGGGCACTGAAGCTTTCTTT. V and J are TRBV28 and TRBJ1-1; D unresolved. This CDR3 comprises 15 residues. The germline gives CDR1 MDHEN, CDR2 SYDVKM. Trimming removed 4 bases at V and 4 bases at J, with 16 bases between. Filled out from reference TRBV28 and TRBJ1-1, the complete variable domain reads DVKVTQSSRYLVKRTGEKVFLECVQDMDHENMFWYRQDPGLGLRLIYFSYDVKMKEKGDIPEGYSVSREKKERFSLILESASTNQTSMYLCASSSNPQLGTEAFFGQGTRLTVV.

The rearrangement uses TRBV9 and TRBJ2-6; D unresolved. From germline, CDR1 is SGDLS and CDR2 YYNGEE. Trimming shortened V by 0 bases and J by 0 bases, and 4 bases separated the two germline ends. The CDR3 contains 15 residues. The CDR3 nucleotides read TGTGCCAGCAGCGTAGTAGACTCTGGGGCCAACGTCCTGACTTTC. Its protein is CASSVVDSGANVLTF.

This clone appeared a few times. The chain recombines TRBV28 with TRBJ2-6; D possibly matches TRBD1 or TRBD2 (5 bases each). The germline V gene has CDR1 MDHEN and CDR2 SYDVKM. The CDR3 length is 16 residues. Between the trimmed V and J ends, which lost 2 bases and 0 bases, there was a span of 8 bases. The DNA of the CDR3 is TGTGCCAGCAGTTTAGGGACGGCCTCTGGGGCCAACGTCCTGACTTTC. This translates into CASSLGTASGANVLTF. The full variable domain, completed using reference TRBV28 and TRBJ2-6, is DVKVTQSSRYLVKRTGEKVFLECVQDMDHENMFWYRQDPGLGLRLIYFSYDVKMKEKGDIPEGYSVSREKKERFSLILESASTNQTSMYLCASSLGTASGANVLTFGAGSRLTVL.

The chain combines TRBV5-1 with TRBJ2-2; maybe TRBD2 (6 bases). The V gene's germline CDR1 is SGHRS and CDR2 YFSETQ. With 2 bases removed from V and 1 base from J, the gap between germline ends came to 12 bases. This CDR3 contains 16 residues. The CDR3: CASSFTGTWNTGELFF. CDR3 in DNA: TGCGCCAGCAGCTTTACCGGGACTTGGAACACCGGGGAGCTGTTTTTT. The full variable domain, completed using reference TRBV5-1 and TRBJ2-2, is KAGVTQTPRYLIKTRGQQVTLSCSPISGHRSVSWYQQTPGQGLQFLFEYFSETQRNKGNFPGRFSGRQFSNSRSEMNVSTLELGDSALYLCASSFTGTWNTGELFFGEGSRLTVL.

The chain joins TRBV5-8 to TRBJ2-7; maybe TRBD1 (5 bases). The germline V gene encodes CDR1 SGHTS and CDR2 YDEGEE. CDR3 length: 14 residues. V lost 5 bases to trimming and J lost 6 bases, with 18 bases between them. CDR3 nucleotides: TGTGCCAGCAGTTTAAAAAGGCAGGGCCTCGAGCAGTACTTC. Translated: CASSLKRQGLEQYF.

The V gene is TRBV11-2, the J gene TRBJ1-4; 9 nucleotides match TRBD1. Losses at the gene ends were 5 bases for V and 7 bases for J; bases not matched to a gene: 8. CDR1 SGHAT and CDR2 FQNNGV come from the germline V gene. The CDR3 runs 15 residues. CDR3 DNA: TGTGCCAGCAGCCCTTGGGACAGGGAGGGTGAAAAACTGTTTTTT. It specifies CASSPWDREGEKLFF.

The chain carries TRBV6-6 and TRBJ2-3; no definite D call. V was cut by 6 bases and J by 0 bases, with 7 bases left in between. CDR1 and CDR2 from the germline V gene are MNHNY and SVGAGI (reference sequence). The CDR3 runs to 13 residues. For the CDR3, the DNA is TGTGCCAGCAGACTCGAGAGCACAGATACGCAGTATTTT. Translating gives CASRLESTDTQYF.

The V call is TRBV5-4, the J call TRBJ2-5, with D maybe TRBD1 (6 bases). In germline, CDR1 is SGHNT, CDR2 YYREEE (reference sequence). The CDR3 sequence is 14 residues long. Trimming stripped 2 bases from V and 1 base from J, with 9 bases between. CDR3 protein: CASSLQGFQETQYF. The CDR3 DNA follows: TGTGCCAGCAGCTTACAGGGTTTCCAAGAGACCCAGTACTTC.

Only one count was recorded for this clone. This chain uses TRBV27 with TRBJ2-7; 12 bases are shared with TRBD2. Germline V gene data show CDR1 as MNHEY and CDR2 as SMNVEV (reference sequence). V was clipped by 3 bases and J by 6 bases; unmatched bases: 6. The CDR3 loop spans 15 amino acids. Here the CDR3 DNA reads TGTGCCAGCAGTTTTCTAGCGGGAGGGCCGGTCGAGCAGTACTTC. Translated, it gives CASSFLAGGPVEQYF.